A single sample gave rise to the 18 T cell receptor beta chains below, sequenced in a study of shared T cell receptors in the human thymus listed by TCRdb under 2021. Receptors were amplified or captured by the immunoSEQ multiplex PCR assay. TCRdb retrieved this table from immuneACCESS and kept in-frame rearrangements only. Not all clones are present; in checked studies, unresolved V genes account for under half, and no reason is known for the remainder. The sample data list hundreds of thousands of clones, and 87% of these were observed just once. The ten top clones hold just under 0.0095% of the sample. This same sample was also taken into another study, of human thymus T cells.

Sequencing used thymocytes. The receptors here all came from a boy under three years old with a congenital heart defect. Donor details come from another sample of the same person, matched by shared clones.

The chain couples TRBV28 to TRBJ1-1; no definite D call. V lost 5 bases to trimming and J lost 3 bases, with 19 bases between them. The CDR3 runs to 16 residues. Germline V gene sequence: CDR1 MDHEN, CDR2 SYDVKM. As DNA, the CDR3 is TGTGCCAGCAGTCCGACCGACCTAGAGGAGGACACTGAAGCTTTCTTT. As protein: CASSPTDLEEDTEAFF.

The chain has TRBV7-8 and TRBJ1-2, with TRBD1 identical over 9 bases. V shed 4 bases, J shed 3 bases, and the junction held 12 bases outside the gene matches. Looked up from germline, CDR1 is SGHVS and CDR2 is FQNEAQ. This CDR3 has 17 amino acids. The CDR3 DNA sequence: TGTGCCAGCAGCTGTTACCGATCCGGGACAGGGCACTATGGCTACACCTTC. This encodes CASSCYRSGTGHYGYTF.

V is TRBV5-1 and J is TRBJ2-5; 7 bases fit TRBD1. Germline trimming cut 4 bases from V and 5 bases from J; bases unmatched to any gene: 20. The CDR3 is 18 residues long. From germline, CDR1 is SGHRS and CDR2 YFSETQ. CDR3 coding DNA: TGCGCCAGCAGCCCAAATTCCCTAAACAGGGGATTTGGGGAGACCCAGTACTTC. This translates into CASSPNSLNRGFGETQYF.

The V and J genes are TRBV11-2 and TRBJ2-2, with D maybe TRBD2 (5 bases). The length of the CDR3 is 13 residues. The germline V gene encodes CDR1 SGHAT and CDR2 FQNNGV. Deletions cut 11 bases from V and 0 bases from J, with 10 bases between. CDR3 amino acids: CAEGPANTGELFF. Written as DNA, the CDR3 is TGTGCCGAGGGCCCCGCGAACACCGGGGAGCTGTTTTTT.

This chain connects TRBV18 to TRBJ1-2; D unresolved. V shed 0 bases and J shed 3 bases, with 11 bases lying between them. The CDR3 is 15 amino acids. Germline CDR1 is KGHSH and CDR2 is LQKENI. The CDR3 reads CASSPPSQAYYGYTF. The CDR3 DNA follows: TGTGCCAGCTCACCACCGAGCCAGGCATACTATGGCTACACCTTC.

V and J are TRBV10-3 and TRBJ2-7; 8 nucleotides agree with TRBD1. Germline-derived CDR1 and CDR2 are ENHRY and SYGVKD. The CDR3 extends over 16 amino acids. The V segment lost 3 bases and the J segment 3 bases; nucleotides outside the gene matches: 10. The CDR3, as DNA: TGTGCCATCAGTGACCTACGGACAGGGTCTCGCTACGAGCAGTACTTC. Translation: CAISDLRTGSRYEQYF.

V and J are TRBV29-1 and TRBJ2-7; the D gene is possibly TRBD2 (6 bases). The CDR3 spans 12 residues. The germline V and J ends were trimmed by 5 bases and 6 bases, with 14 bases remaining between them. Looked up from germline, CDR1 is SQVTM and CDR2 is ANQGSEA. The CDR3: CSVLRGRGEQYF. The CDR3 DNA reads TGCAGCGTTCTTCGGGGGAGAGGCGAGCAGTACTTC.

The chain is built from TRBV5-1 and TRBJ1-1; no clear D gene. Germline CDR1 is SGHRS and CDR2 is YFSETQ. The CDR3 totals 12 residues. Trimming removed 0 bases at V and 5 bases at J, with 5 bases between. DNA for the CDR3: TGCGCCAGCAGCTTGGATCAAACTGAAGCTTTCTTT. Amino acids: CASSLDQTEAFF.

This clone occurred once. V gene TRBV27 combines with J gene TRBJ2-1; D is unclear. From germline, CDR1 is MNHEY and CDR2 SMNVEV (reference sequence). This CDR3 contains 14 residues. The V gene lost 1 base and the J gene lost 6 bases, with 10 bases spanning the gap. In nucleotides, the CDR3 is TGTGCCAGCAGTTTATTCAGGTCCCCCAATGAGCAGTTCTTC. Translated, it gives CASSLFRSPNEQFF.

This sequence joins TRBV30 and TRBJ1-4; 8 nucleotides line up with TRBD1. Trimming removed 6 bases from V and 8 bases from J; junction bases left unmatched: 8. CDR1 and CDR2 from the germline V gene are GTSNPN and SVGIG (reference sequence). The CDR3 has 13 residues. CDR3 loop: CACEDREGEKLFF. The CDR3 region has the DNA TGTGCCTGCGAGGACAGGGAAGGAGAAAAACTGTTTTTT.

The J gene is TRBJ1-5, the V gene TRBV28; 7 nucleotides align to TRBD1. Trimming removed 3 bases from V and 0 bases from J; junction bases left unmatched: 11. The germline gives CDR1 MDHEN, CDR2 SYDVKM. CDR3 length equals 18 residues. The CDR3: CASSLGRAGGYSNQPQHF. In DNA, the CDR3 is TGTGCCAGCAGTTTGGGGCGGGCAGGGGGTTATAGCAATCAGCCCCAGCATTTT.

The V call is TRBV14, the J call TRBJ2-7; TRBD2 aligns across 8 bases. V was pared by 0 bases and J by 4 bases, with 8 bases of the junction left unmatched. CDR1 and CDR2 (germline): SGHDN, FVKESK. The CDR3 contains 16 residues. The CDR3 region has the DNA TGTGCCAGCAGCCAAGAGCGAGGCGGGGGGTTATACGAGCAGTACTTC. Encoded protein: CASSQERGGGLYEQYF.

The chain couples TRBV6-1 to TRBJ2-1; D remains unclear. CDR1 and CDR2 from the germline V gene are MNHNS and SASEGT. CDR3 length: 12 residues. Trimming removed 6 bases at V and 2 bases at J, with 5 bases between. Here the CDR3 reads CASRAAYNEQFF. The CDR3 nucleotides are TGTGCCAGCAGGGCAGCCTACAATGAGCAGTTCTTC.

This clone was picked up one time. Written as DNA, the CDR3 is TGTGCCAGTAGTATAGAGGGGGGGTATCAGCCCCAGCATTTT. Translation gives CASSIEGGYQPQHF. The chain recombines TRBV19 with TRBJ1-5, with a weak D call TRBD1 (5 bases). Germline loops: CDR1 LNHDA, CDR2 SQIVND (reference sequence). Trimming removed 0 bases from V and 5 bases from J, with 8 bases in between. The CDR3 extends over 14 amino acids.

This clone is a singleton in its sample. The DNA for the CDR3 is TGCGCCAGCAGCCGAAGACAGGGGTTAGGCTACGAGCAGTACTTC. It is translated as CASSRRQGLGYEQYF. The chain joins TRBV4-3 to TRBJ2-7; 8 bases fit TRBD1. The junction had 8 bases not matched to a gene; V was cut back by 4 bases and J by 3 bases. There are 15 residues in the CDR3. The germline V gene has CDR1 LGHNA and CDR2 YSLEER.

The chain uses TRBV6-4 and TRBJ2-2, with D unclear. V dropped 2 bases and J dropped 6 bases, with 13 bases sitting between them. Per germline, CDR1 MRHNA and CDR2 SNTAGT. The length of the CDR3 is 15 residues. This CDR3 is CASSDTLTSPGELFF. CDR3 nucleotides: TGTGCCAGCAGTGACACCCTGACAAGCCCCGGGGAGCTGTTTTTT.

The CDR3 loop reads CASGTADGYTF. CDR3 sequence (DNA): TGTGCCAGCGGGACAGCTGATGGCTACACCTTC. The chain employs TRBV7-2 and TRBJ1-2, with 7 nucleotides matching TRBD1. Germline V gene lookup returns CDR1 SGHTA and CDR2 FQGNSA. Trimming at V came to 8 bases and at J to 6 bases, leaving 3 bases not matched to a gene. The CDR3 totals 11 residues.

The genes are TRBV28 and TRBJ1-1; TRBD1 might be the D (5 bases). The CDR3 length is 14 residues. Per germline, CDR1 MDHEN and CDR2 SYDVKM. Trimming stripped 6 bases from V and 4 bases from J, with 15 bases between. The CDR3 region has the DNA TGTGCCAGCAGGGGGACTTTTCCCATCACTGAAGCTTTCTTT. Translating it yields CASRGTFPITEAFF. Combining the CDR3 with reference TRBV28 and TRBJ1-1 gives the whole variable domain DVKVTQSSRYLVKRTGEKVFLECVQDMDHENMFWYRQDPGLGLRLIYFSYDVKMKEKGDIPEGYSVSREKKERFSLILESASTNQTSMYLCASRGTFPITEAFFGQGTRLTVV.